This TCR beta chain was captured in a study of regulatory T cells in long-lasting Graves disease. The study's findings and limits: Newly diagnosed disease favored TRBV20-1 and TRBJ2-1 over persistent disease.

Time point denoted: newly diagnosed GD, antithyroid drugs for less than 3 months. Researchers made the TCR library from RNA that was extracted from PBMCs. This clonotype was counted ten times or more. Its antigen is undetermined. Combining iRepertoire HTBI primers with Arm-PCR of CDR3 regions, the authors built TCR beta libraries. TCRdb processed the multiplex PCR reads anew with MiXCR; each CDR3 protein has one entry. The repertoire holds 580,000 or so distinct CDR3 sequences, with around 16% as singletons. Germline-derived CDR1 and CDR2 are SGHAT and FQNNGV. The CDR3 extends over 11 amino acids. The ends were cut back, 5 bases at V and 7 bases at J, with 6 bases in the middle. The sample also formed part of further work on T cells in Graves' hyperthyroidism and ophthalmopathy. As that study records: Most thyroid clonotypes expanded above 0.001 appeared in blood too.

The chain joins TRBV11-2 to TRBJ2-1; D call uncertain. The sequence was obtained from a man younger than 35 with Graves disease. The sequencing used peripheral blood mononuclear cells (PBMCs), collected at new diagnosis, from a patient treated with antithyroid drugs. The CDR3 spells CASSTNNEQFF. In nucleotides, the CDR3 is TGTGCCAGCAGCACTAATAATGAGCAGTTCTTC.